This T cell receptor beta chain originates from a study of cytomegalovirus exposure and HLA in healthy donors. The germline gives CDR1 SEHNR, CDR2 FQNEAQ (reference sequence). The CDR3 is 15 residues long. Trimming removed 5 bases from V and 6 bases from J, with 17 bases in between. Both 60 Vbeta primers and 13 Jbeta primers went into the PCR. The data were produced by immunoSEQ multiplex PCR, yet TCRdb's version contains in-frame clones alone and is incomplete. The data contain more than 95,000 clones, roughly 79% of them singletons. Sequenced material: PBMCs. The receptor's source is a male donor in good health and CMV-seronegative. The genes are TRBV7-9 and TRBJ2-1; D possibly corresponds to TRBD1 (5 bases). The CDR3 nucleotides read TGTGCCAGCAGCCTTAGTAGGGGAAGGGGCAATGAGCAGTTCTTC. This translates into CASSLSRGRGNEQFF.